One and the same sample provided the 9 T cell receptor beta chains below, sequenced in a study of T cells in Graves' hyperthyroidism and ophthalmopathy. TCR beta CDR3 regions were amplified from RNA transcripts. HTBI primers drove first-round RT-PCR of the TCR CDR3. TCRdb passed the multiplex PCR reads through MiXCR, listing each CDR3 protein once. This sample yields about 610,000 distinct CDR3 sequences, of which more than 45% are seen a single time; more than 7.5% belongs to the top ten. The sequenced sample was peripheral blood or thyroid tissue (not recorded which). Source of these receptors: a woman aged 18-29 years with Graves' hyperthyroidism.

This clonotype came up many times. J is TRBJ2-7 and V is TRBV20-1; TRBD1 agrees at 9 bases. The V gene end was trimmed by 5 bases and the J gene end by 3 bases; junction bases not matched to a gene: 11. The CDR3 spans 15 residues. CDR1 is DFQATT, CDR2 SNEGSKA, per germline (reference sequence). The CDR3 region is CSAYTGDREGYEQYF. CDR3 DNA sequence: TGCAGTGCTTACACGGGGGACAGGGAGGGCTACGAGCAGTACTTC.

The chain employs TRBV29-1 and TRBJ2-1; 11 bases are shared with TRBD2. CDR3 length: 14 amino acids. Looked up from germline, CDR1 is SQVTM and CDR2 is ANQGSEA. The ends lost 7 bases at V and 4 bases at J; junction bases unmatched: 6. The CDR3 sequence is CSGEGLADYNEQFF. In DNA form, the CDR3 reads TGCAGCGGGGAGGGACTAGCGGATTACAATGAGCAGTTCTTC.

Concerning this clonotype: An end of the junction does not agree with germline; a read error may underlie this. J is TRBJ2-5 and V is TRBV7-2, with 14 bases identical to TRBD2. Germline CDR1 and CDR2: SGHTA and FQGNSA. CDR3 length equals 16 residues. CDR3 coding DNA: TGTGCCAGCAGCTTAGAGGGACTAGCGGGAGTGGAAGCCCAGCACTTC. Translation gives CASSLEGLAGVEAQHF.

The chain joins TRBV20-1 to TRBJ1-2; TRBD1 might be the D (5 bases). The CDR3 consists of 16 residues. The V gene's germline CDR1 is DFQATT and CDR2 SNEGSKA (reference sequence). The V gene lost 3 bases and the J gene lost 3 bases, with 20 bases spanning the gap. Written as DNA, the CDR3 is TGCAGTGCTAGCATCCCCGGGGACTTGGGGGACTATGGCTACACCTTC. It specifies CSASIPGDLGDYGYTF.

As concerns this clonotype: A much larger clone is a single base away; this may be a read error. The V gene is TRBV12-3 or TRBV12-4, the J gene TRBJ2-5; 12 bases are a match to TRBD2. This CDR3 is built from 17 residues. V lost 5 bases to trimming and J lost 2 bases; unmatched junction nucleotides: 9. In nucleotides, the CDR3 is TGTGCCAGCAGTCTATACAAACTAGCGGGAGGACAAGAGACCCAGTACTTC. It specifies CASSLYKLAGGQETQYF.

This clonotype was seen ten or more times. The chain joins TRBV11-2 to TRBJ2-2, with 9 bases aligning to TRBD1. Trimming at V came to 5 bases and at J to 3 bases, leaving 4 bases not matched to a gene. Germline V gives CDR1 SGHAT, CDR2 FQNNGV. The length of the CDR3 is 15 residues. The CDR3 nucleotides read TGTGCCAGCAGCAACCGGGACAGGGACACCGGGGAGCTGTTTTTT. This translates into CASSNRDRDTGELFF.

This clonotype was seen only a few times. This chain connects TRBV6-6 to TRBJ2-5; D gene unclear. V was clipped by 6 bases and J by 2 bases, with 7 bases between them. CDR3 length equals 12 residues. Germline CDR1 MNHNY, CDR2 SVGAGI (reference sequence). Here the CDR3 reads CASRRIQETQYF. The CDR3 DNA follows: TGTGCCAGCAGACGTATACAAGAGACCCAGTACTTC.

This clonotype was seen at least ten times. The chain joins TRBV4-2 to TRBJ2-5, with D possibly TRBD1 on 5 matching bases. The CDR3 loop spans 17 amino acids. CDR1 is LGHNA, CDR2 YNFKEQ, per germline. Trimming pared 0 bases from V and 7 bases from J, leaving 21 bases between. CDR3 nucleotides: TGTGCCAGCAGCCAAGACTGGGGCGACCTGATTGGCGGGACCCAGTACTTC. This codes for CASSQDWGDLIGGTQYF.

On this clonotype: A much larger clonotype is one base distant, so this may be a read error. CDR3 in DNA: TGCAGTGCTCCGGGACGGGGAATTTCGGAAGAGACCCAGTACTTC. It specifies CSAPGRGISEETQYF. The chain employs TRBV20-1 and TRBJ2-5; tentatively, D is TRBD1 or TRBD2 (5 bases each). V dropped 5 bases and J dropped 3 bases, with 19 bases sitting between them. Germline CDR1 reads DFQATT; CDR2 reads SNEGSKA (reference sequence). The length of the CDR3 is 15 residues.